The rows below give T cell receptor beta chains drawn from one sample of a study of blood T cell repertoires in COVID-19. The table came from immunoSEQ multiplex PCR; TCRdb's copy has only in-frame clones and leaves some out. The sample consists of 140,000 to 150,000 clones, around 80% of them appearing once. Specimen: peripheral blood. The origin of the receptors is a woman between 45 and 60 years old with acute or convalescent COVID-19. CDR3s leave out the opening cysteine and the closing phenylalanine or tryptophan.

v_call: TRBV11-1; cdr3_aa: ASKRIQGDAF
v_call: TRBV11-3; cdr3_aa: ASSSGTGGYNEQF
v_call: TRBV7-6; cdr3_aa: ASSLWPDRPYEQY
v_call: TRBV7-3; cdr3_aa: ASSSLTTGELF
v_call: TRBV9; cdr3_aa: ASSSQGYGYT
v_call: TRBV5-1; cdr3_aa: ASRRGEEETQY
v_call: TRBV5-1; cdr3_aa: ASSLRRGGETQY
v_call: TRBV5-8; cdr3_aa: ASSPGQASTDTQY
v_call: TRBV6-4; cdr3_aa: ASSERGGTSTDTQY
v_call: TRBV5-1; cdr3_aa: ASSFENPNEQY
v_call: TRBV5-1; cdr3_aa: ASSPRTGSAEAF
v_call: TRBV29-1; cdr3_aa: SGRIRANTGELF
v_call: TRBV5-1; cdr3_aa: ASSIQQGVSGYT
v_call: TRBV28; cdr3_aa: ASSRGQFYGYT
v_call: TRBV9; cdr3_aa: ASSALTGVLSPLH
v_call: TRBV5-6; cdr3_aa: ASSLRGSEQY
v_call: TRBV10-3; cdr3_aa: AISGDSERGYT
v_call: TRBV18; cdr3_aa: ASSPQDTSYEQY
v_call: TRBV27; cdr3_aa: ASSSSGEAPF
v_call: TRBV6-5; cdr3_aa: ASRDDSAF
v_call: TRBV18; cdr3_aa: ASSPMGTPPGVTEAF
v_call: TRBV7-9; cdr3_aa: ASGSAGLMNTEAF
v_call: TRBV29-1; cdr3_aa: SVVGGVNQPQH
v_call: TRBV27; cdr3_aa: ASRAGTGADLAQY
v_call: TRBV7-9; cdr3_aa: ASSRTGLPGYT
v_call: TRBV6-5; cdr3_aa: ASSYSGSRDTQY
v_call: TRBV14; cdr3_aa: ASSQSSSNQPQH
v_call: TRBV4-2; cdr3_aa: ASSPSEGELNTGELF
v_call: TRBV28; cdr3_aa: ASTLGGRGGYT
v_call: TRBV3-1/TRBV3-2; cdr3_aa: ASREQGSDTQY
v_call: TRBV28; cdr3_aa: ASSGLGQGDYAEAF
v_call: TRBV28; cdr3_aa: ASSWDRRRVSYEQY
v_call: TRBV19; cdr3_aa: ASSNRVSNSPLH
v_call: TRBV7-8; cdr3_aa: ASSLRVDSNQPQH
v_call: TRBV27; cdr3_aa: ASSLWAGATNYSNQPQH
v_call: TRBV5-1; cdr3_aa: ASSLSTSGQETQY
v_call: TRBV2; cdr3_aa: ASTRTGQETQY
v_call: TRBV19; cdr3_aa: ASRGMGGNYGYT
v_call: TRBV4-2; cdr3_aa: ASSLLTGDEQY
v_call: TRBV19; cdr3_aa: ASSRSRTVQETQY
v_call: TRBV28; cdr3_aa: ASSFGSPSGYT
v_call: TRBV7-9; cdr3_aa: ASSLDGPPGNTIY
v_call: TRBV2; cdr3_aa: ANGQGADNQPQH
v_call: TRBV7-3; cdr3_aa: ASSPGSELF
v_call: TRBV18; cdr3_aa: ASSPGDPPSYT
v_call: TRBV19; cdr3_aa: ASSIAGGVYNEQF
v_call: TRBV11-2; cdr3_aa: ASSPRQGGNEQF
v_call: TRBV6-5; cdr3_aa: ASSPRDIYGYT
v_call: TRBV6-5; cdr3_aa: ASSLTGDSTDTQY
v_call: TRBV5-1; cdr3_aa: ASSLSGGNTEAF